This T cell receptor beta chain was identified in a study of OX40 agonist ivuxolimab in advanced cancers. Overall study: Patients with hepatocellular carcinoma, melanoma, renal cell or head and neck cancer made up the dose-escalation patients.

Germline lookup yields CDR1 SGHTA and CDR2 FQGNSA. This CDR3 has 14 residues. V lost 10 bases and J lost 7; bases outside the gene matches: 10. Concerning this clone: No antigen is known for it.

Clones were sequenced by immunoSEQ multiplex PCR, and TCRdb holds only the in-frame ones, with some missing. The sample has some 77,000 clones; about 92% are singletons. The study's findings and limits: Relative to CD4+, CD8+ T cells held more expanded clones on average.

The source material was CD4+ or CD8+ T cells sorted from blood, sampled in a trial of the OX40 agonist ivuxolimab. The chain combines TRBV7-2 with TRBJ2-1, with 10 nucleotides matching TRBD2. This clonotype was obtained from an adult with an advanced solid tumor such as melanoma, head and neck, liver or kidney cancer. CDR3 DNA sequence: TGTGCCACCCTCCAATCTAGCGGGAGAAATGAGCAGTTCTTC. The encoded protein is CATLQSSGRNEQFF.